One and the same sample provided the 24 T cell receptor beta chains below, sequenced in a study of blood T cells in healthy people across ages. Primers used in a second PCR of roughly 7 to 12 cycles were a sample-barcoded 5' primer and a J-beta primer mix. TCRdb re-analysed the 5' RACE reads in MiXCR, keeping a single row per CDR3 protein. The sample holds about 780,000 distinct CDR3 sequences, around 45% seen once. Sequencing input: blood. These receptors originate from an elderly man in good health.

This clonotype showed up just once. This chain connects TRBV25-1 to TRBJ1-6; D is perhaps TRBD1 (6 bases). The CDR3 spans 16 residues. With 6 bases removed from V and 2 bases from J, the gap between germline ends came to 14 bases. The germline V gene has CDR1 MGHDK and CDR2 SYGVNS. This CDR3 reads CASRTGAATYNSPLHF. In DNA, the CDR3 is TGTGCCAGCAGGACAGGAGCCGCCACCTATAATTCACCCCTCCACTTT.

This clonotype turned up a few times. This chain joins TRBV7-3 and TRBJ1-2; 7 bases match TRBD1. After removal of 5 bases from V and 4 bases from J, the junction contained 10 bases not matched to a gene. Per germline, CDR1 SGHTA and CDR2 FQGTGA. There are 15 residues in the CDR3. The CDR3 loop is CASSPTGDRSYGYTF. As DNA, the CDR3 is TGTGCCAGCAGCCCTACAGGGGACCGTAGCTATGGCTACACCTTC.

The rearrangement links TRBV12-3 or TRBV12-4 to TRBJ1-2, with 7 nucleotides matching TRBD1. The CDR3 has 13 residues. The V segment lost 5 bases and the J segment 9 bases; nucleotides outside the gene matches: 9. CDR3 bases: TGTGCCAGCAGTACGACAGGGCGCATGAGCTACACCTTC. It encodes CASSTTGRMSYTF.

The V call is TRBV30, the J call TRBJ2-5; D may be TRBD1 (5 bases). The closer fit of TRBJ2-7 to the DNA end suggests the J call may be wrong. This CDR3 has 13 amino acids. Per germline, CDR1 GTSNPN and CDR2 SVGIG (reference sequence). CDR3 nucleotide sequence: TGTGCCTGGAGCCTGACTGCGCAGGGCGAGCAGTACTTC. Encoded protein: CAWSLTAQGEQYF.

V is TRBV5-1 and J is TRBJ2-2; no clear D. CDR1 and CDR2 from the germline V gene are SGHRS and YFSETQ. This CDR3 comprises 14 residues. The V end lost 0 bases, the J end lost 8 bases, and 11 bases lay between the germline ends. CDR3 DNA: TGCGCCAGCAGCTTGGACGTTACGCCGGGGGAGCTGTTTTTT. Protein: CASSLDVTPGELFF.

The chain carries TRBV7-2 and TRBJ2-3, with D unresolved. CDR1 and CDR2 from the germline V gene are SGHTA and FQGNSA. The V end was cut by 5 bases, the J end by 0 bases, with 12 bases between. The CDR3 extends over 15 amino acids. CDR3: CASSQSLGSTDTQYF. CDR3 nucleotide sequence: TGTGCCAGCAGCCAGAGTCTGGGTAGCACAGATACGCAGTATTTT.

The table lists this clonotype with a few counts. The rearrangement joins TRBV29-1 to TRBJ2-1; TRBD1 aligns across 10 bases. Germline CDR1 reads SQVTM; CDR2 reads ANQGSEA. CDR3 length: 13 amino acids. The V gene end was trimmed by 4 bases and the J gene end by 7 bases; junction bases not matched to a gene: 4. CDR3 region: CSVGTGGLNEQFF. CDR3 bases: TGCAGCGTTGGGACAGGGGGTCTTAATGAGCAGTTCTTC.

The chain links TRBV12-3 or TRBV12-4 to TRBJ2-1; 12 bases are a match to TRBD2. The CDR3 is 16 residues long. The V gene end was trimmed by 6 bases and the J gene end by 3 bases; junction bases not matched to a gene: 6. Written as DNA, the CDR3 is TGTGCCAGCAGCCGGACTAGCGGGACCTACTACAATGAGCAGTTCTTC. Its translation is CASSRTSGTYYNEQFF.

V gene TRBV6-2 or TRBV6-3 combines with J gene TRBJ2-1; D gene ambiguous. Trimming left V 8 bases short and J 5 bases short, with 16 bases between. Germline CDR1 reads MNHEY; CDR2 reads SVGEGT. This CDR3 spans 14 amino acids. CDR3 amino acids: CASLGFINNNEQFF. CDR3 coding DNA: TGTGCCAGCCTGGGGTTTATCAATAACAATGAGCAGTTCTTC.

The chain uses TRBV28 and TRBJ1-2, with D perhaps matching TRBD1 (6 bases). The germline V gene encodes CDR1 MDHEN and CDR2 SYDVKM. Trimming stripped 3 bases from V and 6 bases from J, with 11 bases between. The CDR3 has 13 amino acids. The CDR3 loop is CASSFRGADGYTF. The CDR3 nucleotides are TGTGCCAGCAGTTTCCGGGGGGCGGATGGCTACACCTTC.

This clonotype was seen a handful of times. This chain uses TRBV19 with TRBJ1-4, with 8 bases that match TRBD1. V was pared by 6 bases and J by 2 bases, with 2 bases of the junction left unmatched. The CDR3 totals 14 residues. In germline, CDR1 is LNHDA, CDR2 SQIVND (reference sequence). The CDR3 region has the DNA TGTGCCAGTAGATGGACAGGGACTAATGAAAAACTGTTTTTT. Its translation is CASRWTGTNEKLFF.

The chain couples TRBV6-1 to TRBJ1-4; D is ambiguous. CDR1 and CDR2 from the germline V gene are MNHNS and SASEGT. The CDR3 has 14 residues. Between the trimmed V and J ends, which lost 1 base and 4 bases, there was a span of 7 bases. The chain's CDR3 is CASSEVRDNEKLFF. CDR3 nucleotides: TGTGCCAGCAGTGAAGTCAGAGATAATGAAAAACTGTTTTTT.

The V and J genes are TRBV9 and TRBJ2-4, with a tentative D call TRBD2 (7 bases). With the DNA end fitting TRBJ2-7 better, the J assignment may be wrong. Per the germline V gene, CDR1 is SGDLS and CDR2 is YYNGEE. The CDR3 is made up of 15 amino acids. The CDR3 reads CASSEGGGPSYEQYF. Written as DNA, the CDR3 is TGTGCCAGCAGCGAAGGGGGGGGCCCCTCCTACGAGCAGTACTTC.

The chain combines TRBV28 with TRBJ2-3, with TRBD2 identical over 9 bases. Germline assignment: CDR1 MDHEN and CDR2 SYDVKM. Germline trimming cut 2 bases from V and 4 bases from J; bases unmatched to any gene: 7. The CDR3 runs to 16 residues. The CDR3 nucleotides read TGTGCCAGCAGTTTAAGGCTAGCGGGACTTTCAGATACGCAGTATTTT. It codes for CASSLRLAGLSDTQYF.

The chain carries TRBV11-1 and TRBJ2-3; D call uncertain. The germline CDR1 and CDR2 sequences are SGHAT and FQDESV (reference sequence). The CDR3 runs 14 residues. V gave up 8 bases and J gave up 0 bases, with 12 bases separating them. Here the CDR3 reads CASSPRASTDTQYF. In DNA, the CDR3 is TGTGCCAGCTCCCCCCGGGCCAGCACAGATACGCAGTATTTT.

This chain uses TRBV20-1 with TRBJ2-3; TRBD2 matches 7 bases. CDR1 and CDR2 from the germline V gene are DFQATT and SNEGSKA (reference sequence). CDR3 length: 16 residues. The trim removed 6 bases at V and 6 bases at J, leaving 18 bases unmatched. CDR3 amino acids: CSAKGDGREPTDTQYF. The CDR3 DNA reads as TGCAGTGCCAAAGGGGACGGGCGGGAGCCCACCGATACGCAGTATTTT.

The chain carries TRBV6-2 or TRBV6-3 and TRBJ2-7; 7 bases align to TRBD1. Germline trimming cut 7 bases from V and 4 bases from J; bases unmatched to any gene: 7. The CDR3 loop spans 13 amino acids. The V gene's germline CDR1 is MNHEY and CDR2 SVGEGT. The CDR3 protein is CASKDRNWYEQYF. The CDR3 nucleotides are TGTGCCAGCAAGGACAGGAATTGGTACGAGCAGTACTTC.

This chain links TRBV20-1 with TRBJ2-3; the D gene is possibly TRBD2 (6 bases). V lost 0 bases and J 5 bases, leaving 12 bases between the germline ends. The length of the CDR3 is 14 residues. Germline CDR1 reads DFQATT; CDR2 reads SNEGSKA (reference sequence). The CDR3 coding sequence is TGCAGTGCTAGAGAAGTGACGGGAGAAGATACGCAGTATTTT. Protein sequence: CSAREVTGEDTQYF.

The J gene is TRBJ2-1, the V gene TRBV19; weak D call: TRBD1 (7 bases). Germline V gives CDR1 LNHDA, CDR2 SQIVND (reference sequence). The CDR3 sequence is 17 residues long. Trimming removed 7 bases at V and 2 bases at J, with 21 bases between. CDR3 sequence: CASKRQGGGDTYNEQFF. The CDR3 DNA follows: TGTGCCAGTAAACGGCAGGGGGGCGGCGACACCTACAATGAGCAGTTCTTC. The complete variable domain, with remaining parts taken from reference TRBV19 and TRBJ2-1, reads DGGITQSPKYLFRKEGQNVTLSCEQNLNHDAMYWYRQDPGQGLRLIYYSQIVNDFQKGDIAEGYSVSREKKESFPLTVTSAQKNPTAFYLCASKRQGGGDTYNEQFFGPGTRLTVL.

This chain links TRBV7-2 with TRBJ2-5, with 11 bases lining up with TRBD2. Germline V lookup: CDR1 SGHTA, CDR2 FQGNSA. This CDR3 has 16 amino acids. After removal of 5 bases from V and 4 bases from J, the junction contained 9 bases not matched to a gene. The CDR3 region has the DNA TGTGCCAGCAGCCGCCTGTTAGCGGGGGGGATAGAGACCCAGTACTTC. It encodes CASSRLLAGGIETQYF. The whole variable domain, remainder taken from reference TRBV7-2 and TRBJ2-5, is GAGVSQSPSNKVTEKGKDVELRCDPISGHTALYWYRQSLGQGLEFLIYFQGNSAPDKSGLPSDRFSAERTGGSVSTLTIQRTQQEDSAVYLCASSRLLAGGIETQYFGPGTRLLVL.

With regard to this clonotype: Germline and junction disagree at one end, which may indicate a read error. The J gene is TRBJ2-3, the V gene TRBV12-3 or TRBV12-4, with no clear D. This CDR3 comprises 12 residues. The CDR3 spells CASGLPGDTQYF. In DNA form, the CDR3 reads TGTGCCAGCGGTTTACCGGGCGATACGCAGTATTTT.

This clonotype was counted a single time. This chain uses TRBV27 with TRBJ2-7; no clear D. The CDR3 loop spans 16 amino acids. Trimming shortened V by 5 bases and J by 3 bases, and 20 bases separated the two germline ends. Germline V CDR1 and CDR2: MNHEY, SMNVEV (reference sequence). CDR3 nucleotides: TGTGCCAGCAGTCCCTGGACGGCGACGGCTAACTACGAGCAGTACTTC. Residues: CASSPWTATANYEQYF.

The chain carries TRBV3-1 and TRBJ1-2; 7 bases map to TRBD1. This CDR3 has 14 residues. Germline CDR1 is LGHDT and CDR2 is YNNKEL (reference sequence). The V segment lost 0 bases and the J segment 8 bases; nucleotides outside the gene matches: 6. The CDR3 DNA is TGTGCCAGCAGCCAAGATAACAGGGGACGGGGCTACACCTTC. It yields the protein CASSQDNRGRGYTF.

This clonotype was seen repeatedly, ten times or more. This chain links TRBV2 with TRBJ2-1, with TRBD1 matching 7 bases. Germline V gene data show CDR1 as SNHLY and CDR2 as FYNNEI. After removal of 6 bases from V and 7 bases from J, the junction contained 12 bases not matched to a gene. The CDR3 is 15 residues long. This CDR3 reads CASSETGTVFNEQFF. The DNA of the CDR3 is TGTGCCAGCAGCGAAACCGGGACAGTTTTTAATGAGCAGTTCTTC.